The 18 T cell receptor beta chains listed next were all sequenced from one sample in a study of T cells after yellow fever vaccination. TCRdb re-derived calls from the 5' RACE reads in MiXCR, one entry per CDR3 protein. The repertoire has 250,000 to 400,000 distinct CDR3 sequences, roughly 4.3% of them found once; the top ten carry 20% to 25%. This material consisted of PBMCs, taken 5 days after the yellow fever booster vaccination. The receptor source for this set is a man between 18 and 35 years old who received the YFV17D yellow fever vaccine.

This clonotype showed up just a few times. V is TRBV4-1 and J is TRBJ1-5; D unclear. The CDR3 is made up of 11 amino acids. V was trimmed by 1 base and J by 11 bases, leaving 6 bases between them. Germline V gives CDR1 MGHRA, CDR2 YSYEKL. Here the CDR3 DNA reads TGCGCCAGCAGCCAAGGGCGAGCCCAGCATTTT. Protein product: CASSQGRAQHF.

The J gene is TRBJ2-1, the V gene TRBV15, with unresolved D. Trimming took off 5 bases at V and 7 bases at J, with 18 bases between the two ends. The CDR3 extends over 15 amino acids. Germline CDR1 and CDR2: LNHNV and YYDKDF (reference sequence). CDR3 amino acids: CATSGRNTLANEQFF. DNA of the CDR3: TGTGCCACCAGCGGCAGAAATACGTTGGCGAATGAGCAGTTCTTC.

This chain links TRBV5-1 with TRBJ2-7, with TRBD1 matching over 9 bases. V trimming: 4 bases; J trimming: 3 bases; junction bases outside the gene matches: 17. The length of the CDR3 is 18 residues. Germline V gene lookup returns CDR1 SGHRS and CDR2 YFSETQ. CDR3 protein: CASSPGPHRGRNHYEQYF. CDR3 nucleotides: TGCGCCAGCAGCCCGGGCCCCCACAGGGGGCGGAACCACTACGAGCAGTACTTC.

V is TRBV12-3 or TRBV12-4 and J is TRBJ2-5, with D possibly TRBD2 on 7 matching bases. V was shortened by 3 bases and J by 4 bases, with 12 bases between the two germline ends. The CDR3 loop spans 14 amino acids. The CDR3 loop is CASSFPGGRETQYF. CDR3 DNA sequence: TGTGCCAGCAGTTTTCCCGGGGGGCGAGAGACCCAGTACTTC.

The count of this clonotype is one. V gene TRBV7-2 combines with J gene TRBJ2-4; D gene unclear. The germline gives CDR1 SGHTA, CDR2 FQGNSA. This CDR3 spans 13 amino acids. The V and J ends lost 2 bases and 5 bases respectively, with 7 bases between them. The CDR3 region is CASSLPPENIQYF. The DNA of the CDR3 is TGTGCCAGCAGCTTACCCCCAGAAAACATTCAGTACTTC.

This clonotype was observed a few times. The V and J genes are TRBV20-1 and TRBJ2-1; 10 bases map to TRBD2. V trimming: 1 base; J trimming: 0 bases; junction bases outside the gene matches: 9. Per the germline V gene, CDR1 is DFQATT and CDR2 is SNEGSKA (reference sequence). The CDR3 extends over 18 amino acids. In nucleotides, the CDR3 is TGCAGTGCTAGAGTCAGACTAGCGGGCCTAAGCTCCTACAATGAGCAGTTCTTC. Its translation: CSARVRLAGLSSYNEQFF.

There are a few counts of this clonotype. V usage is TRBV7-2 and J usage is TRBJ2-3; TRBD1 is a possible D gene (5 bases). V lost 0 bases to trimming and J lost 1 base, with 14 bases between them. CDR3 size: 17 residues. Per germline, CDR1 SGHTA and CDR2 FQGNSA. CDR3 in amino acids: CASSLAAYLGGTDTQYF. Written as DNA, the CDR3 is TGTGCCAGCAGCTTAGCGGCCTACCTAGGGGGCACAGATACGCAGTATTTT.

A few counts support this clonotype. V and J are TRBV4-1 and TRBJ1-2, with D unclear. Germline V lookup: CDR1 MGHRA, CDR2 YSYEKL. The CDR3 loop spans 12 amino acids. Trimming shortened V by 1 base and J by 6 bases, and 6 bases separated the two germline ends. In nucleotides, the CDR3 is TGCGCCAGCAGCCAAGGCGGGGATGGCTACACCTTC. Protein product: CASSQGGDGYTF.

This clonotype was detected only a few times. The V and J genes are TRBV5-5 and TRBJ2-2; 10 positions agree with TRBD2. This CDR3 region has 17 residues. The junction had 6 bases not matched to a gene; V was cut back by 0 bases and J by 4 bases. Per germline, CDR1 SGHKS and CDR2 YYEKEE (reference sequence). The CDR3 DNA follows: TGTGCCAGCAGCTTGGATGGACTAGCGGCCCTCACCGGGGAGCTGTTTTTT. Protein: CASSLDGLAALTGELFF. The variable domain in full, completed from reference TRBV5-5 and TRBJ2-2, reads DAGVTQSPTHLIKTRGQQVTLRCSPISGHKSVSWYQQVLGQGPQFIFQYYEKEERGRGNFPDRFSARQFPNYSSELNVNALLLGDSALYLCASSLDGLAALTGELFFGEGSRLTVL.

V usage is TRBV5-1 and J usage is TRBJ2-3, with D possibly being TRBD1 (6 bases). The CDR3 extends over 17 amino acids. The germline V gene has CDR1 SGHRS and CDR2 YFSETQ. V was shortened by 3 bases and J by 4 bases, with 21 bases between the two germline ends. The CDR3 is CASSSSRTGIVADTQYF. As DNA, the CDR3 is TGCGCCAGCAGCTCGAGCCGAACAGGGATCGTCGCAGATACGCAGTATTTT.

This clonotype was observed at least ten times. This chain joins TRBV28 and TRBJ2-7; 8 positions match TRBD2. V shed 7 bases and J 3 bases; nucleotides not matched to a gene: 5. The CDR3 has 13 amino acids. The germline V gene has CDR1 MDHEN and CDR2 SYDVKM. The CDR3 sequence: CASTLAGGYEQYV. CDR3 in DNA: TGTGCCAGCACCCTAGCGGGCGGCTACGAGCAGTACGTC.

The sample holds a few counts of this clonotype. The J gene is TRBJ2-7, the V gene TRBV5-1, with TRBD1 matching 7 bases. Trimming cost V 7 bases and J 0 bases; bases outside gene matches: 7. The CDR3 totals 14 residues. CDR1 and CDR2 from the germline V gene are SGHRS and YFSETQ. The CDR3 DNA is TGCGCCAGCTCCCAAACAGGGGACTCCTACGAGCAGTACTTC. It yields the protein CASSQTGDSYEQYF.

The chain joins TRBV23-1 to TRBJ2-2, with 14 bases lining up with TRBD2. TRBV23-1 is an open reading frame whose function is uncertain. V gave up 3 bases and J gave up 0 bases; unmatched junction bases: 3. The CDR3 totals 18 residues. This chain's CDR3 is CASSHLGLAGANTGELFF. In nucleotides, the CDR3 is TGCGCCAGCAGTCATCTGGGACTAGCGGGGGCGAACACCGGGGAGCTGTTTTTT.

In the case of this clonotype: This could be a read error, since a much larger clone is one nucleotide away. This rearrangement joins TRBV7-9 to TRBJ2-4, with a possible D match to TRBD1 (6 bases). The CDR3 is 14 amino acids. The ends were cut back, 4 bases at V and 9 bases at J, with 16 bases in the middle. Germline-derived CDR1 and CDR2 are SEHNR and FQNEAQ (reference sequence). The CDR3 DNA follows: TGTGCCAGCAGCTCTACCCGGGACACAAGCATTCAGTACTTC. Amino acids: CASSSTRDTSIQYF.

There are many counts of this clonotype. The rearrangement uses TRBV5-1 and TRBJ2-3; 13 bases are a match to TRBD2. Germline V CDR1 and CDR2: SGHRS, YFSETQ. The CDR3 totals 16 residues. The ends lost 3 bases at V and 2 bases at J; junction bases unmatched: 3. CDR3 nucleotide sequence: TGCGCCAGCAGCTCGGGACTAGCGGGGCTCACAGATACGCAGTATTTT. This sequence encodes CASSSGLAGLTDTQYF.

There are many counts of this clonotype. The V gene is TRBV7-9, the J gene TRBJ2-3; possibly TRBD1 for D (6 bases). V was pared by 3 bases and J by 3 bases, with 13 bases between. The germline V gene encodes CDR1 SEHNR and CDR2 FQNEAQ (reference sequence). The CDR3 length is 15 residues. CDR3 DNA: TGTGCCAGCAGCTTCAGGGGAGACGGAACAGATACGCAGTATTTT. Its protein product is CASSFRGDGTDTQYF. Full variable domain (outside the CDR3, taken from reference TRBV7-9 and TRBJ2-3): DTGVSQNPRHKITKRGQNVTFRCDPISEHNRLYWYRQTLGQGPEFLTYFQNEAQLEKSRLLSDRFSAERPKGSFSTLEIQRTEQGDSAMYLCASSFRGDGTDTQYFGPGTRLTVL.

This clonotype was counted between two and nine times. This sequence joins TRBV7-2 and TRBJ2-5; 7 nucleotides line up with TRBD1. The CDR3 consists of 12 residues. Germline-derived CDR1 and CDR2 are SGHTA and FQGNSA. The trim removed 2 bases at V and 7 bases at J, leaving 1 base unmatched. This CDR3 is CASSLNRGTQYF. The CDR3 DNA is TGTGCCAGCAGCTTAAACAGGGGGACCCAGTACTTC.

This clonotype was counted a few times. The chain recombines TRBV6-2 or TRBV6-3 with TRBJ1-1; tentative D call: TRBD1 (6 bases). The CDR3 is made up of 16 amino acids. Germline lookup yields CDR1 MNHEY and CDR2 SVGEGT. V lost 0 bases, J lost 5 bases, and 16 bases lay in between. The CDR3 bases are TGTGCCAGCAGTTACTCGATACGTTGGGGGCATACTGAAGCTTTCTTT. This codes for CASSYSIRWGHTEAFF.